This passage covers 2 T cell receptor beta chains from one sample sequenced in a study of T cell repertoires in cytomegalovirus infection. TCRdb reanalysed the reads using MiXCR and keeps one entry per CDR3 protein. The sample consists of 310,000 or so distinct CDR3 sequences, 15% to 20% of them appearing once. Sequencing was carried out using PBMCs. Receptors originate from a human donor in good health (CMV status not recorded). Some clones in this sample may be carry-over from other donors' samples.

The genes are TRBV19 and TRBJ1-2; possible D gene TRBD1, 5 bases. CDR1 and CDR2 (germline): LNHDA, SQIVND (reference sequence). The CDR3 loop spans 13 amino acids. Trimming took off 3 bases at V and 2 bases at J, with 7 bases between the two ends. CDR3 DNA: TGTGCCAGTAGTATCGGGACCAACTATGGCTACACCTTC. Translating it yields CASSIGTNYGYTF.

This clonotype has a count of ten or more. The genes are TRBV7-8 and TRBJ1-5; weak D call: TRBD1 (5 bases). This CDR3 contains 18 residues. The V end was cut by 0 bases, the J end by 2 bases, with 17 bases between. Germline assignment: CDR1 SGHVS and CDR2 FQNEAQ. CDR3 DNA: TGTGCCAGCAGCTTAGCGCAGCCAGGACATATAGGCAATCAGCCCCAGCATTTT. It translates to CASSLAQPGHIGNQPQHF.